These 26 T cell receptor beta chains originate from one sample sequenced in a study of identical twins. In TCRdb, the 5' RACE reads were re-called with MiXCR into one record per CDR3 protein. In the table there are 420,000 or so distinct CDR3 sequences, around 18% of which are singletons. The sequenced material came from naive T cells sorted from blood. All receptors come from a man between 50 and 59 years old in good health.

The rearrangement links TRBV5-6 to TRBJ1-1; unclear D gene. V was trimmed by 1 base and J by 2 bases, leaving 21 bases between them. Germline CDR1 SGHDT, CDR2 YYEEEE. This CDR3 is built from 18 residues. In nucleotides, the CDR3 is TGTGCCAGCAGCTTGTATCTTGCGGGGAGGACGGTCAACACTGAAGCTTTCTTT. Residues: CASSLYLAGRTVNTEAFF.

This clonotype occurred many times. The V and J genes are TRBV20-1 and TRBJ1-1, with D possibly matching TRBD1 (5 bases). This CDR3 has 14 residues. The V end was cut by 3 bases, the J end by 1 base, with 12 bases between. CDR1 DFQATT and CDR2 SNEGSKA come from the germline V gene (reference sequence). The CDR3 loop is CSARRGEGNTEAFF. DNA of the CDR3: TGCAGTGCTAGGAGAGGGGAGGGGAACACTGAAGCTTTCTTT.

This clonotype occurred a few times. This chain uses TRBV9 with TRBJ2-2; the D gene could be TRBD1 or TRBD2 (5 bases each). Deletions cut 0 bases from V and 0 bases from J, with 15 bases between. This CDR3 has 18 residues. CDR1 and CDR2 from the germline V gene are SGDLS and YYNGEE. CDR3 nucleotide sequence: TGTGCCAGCAGCGTAGAACCGGGACGGTCTTCGAACACCGGGGAGCTGTTTTTT. Its translation: CASSVEPGRSSNTGELFF.

This clonotype came up many times. The genes are TRBV4-3 and TRBJ2-4; 8 bases map to TRBD1. The CDR3 runs to 16 residues. Germline V gives CDR1 LGHNA, CDR2 YSLEER. J was trimmed by 5 bases and V by 0 bases; bases with no gene match: 6. CDR3 DNA sequence: TGCGCCAGCAGCCAAGAATTAACAGGGGGTGAAAACATTCAGTACTTC. This translates into CASSQELTGGENIQYF.

The chain carries TRBV29-1 and TRBJ2-6; 7 bases match TRBD2. The ends lost 7 bases at V and 4 bases at J; junction bases unmatched: 10. The CDR3 totals 15 residues. Germline CDR1 SQVTM, CDR2 ANQGSEA. The CDR3 region is CSAGGGVEGANVLTF. The CDR3 DNA is TGCAGCGCCGGGGGAGGGGTGGAAGGGGCCAACGTCCTGACTTTC.

The chain employs TRBV6-1 and TRBJ2-3, with 10 bases matching TRBD2. Germline CDR1 and CDR2: MNHNS and SASEGT. CDR3 length: 16 residues. The J segment lost 4 bases and the V segment lost 10 bases, leaving 14 bases of the junction unmatched. The CDR3 DNA reads as TGTGCCACCTCTTTAGCGGGGGGATTCGGGGCAGATACGCAGTATTTT. This gives the protein CATSLAGGFGADTQYF.

This clonotype has only a few counts. The chain uses TRBV12-3 or TRBV12-4 and TRBJ2-6, with D possibly being TRBD1 or TRBD2 (6 bases each). Trimming removed 3 bases from V and 1 base from J, with 25 bases in between. The CDR3 length is 21 residues. The chain's CDR3 is CASSFGGTSFYRVSGANVLTF. For the CDR3, the DNA is TGTGCCAGCAGTTTCGGCGGGACAAGTTTCTACCGCGTATCTGGGGCCAACGTCCTGACTTTC.

This clonotype has just a few counts. The chain recombines TRBV4-2 with TRBJ2-4, with 9 bases identical to TRBD1. The CDR3 covers 17 residues. The V and J ends lost 1 base and 1 base, in that order; junction bases with no gene match: 5. Germline V gives CDR1 LGHNA, CDR2 YNFKEQ. In DNA form, the CDR3 reads TGTGCCAGCAGCCAAGTGGTAGGGACAGGGGCCAAAAACATTCAGTACTTC. Amino acids: CASSQVVGTGAKNIQYF.

The chain recombines TRBV6-2 or TRBV6-3 with TRBJ2-3; no clear D. Germline values: CDR1 MNHEY, CDR2 SVGEGT. This CDR3 is built from 13 residues. V lost 5 bases and J lost 2, with 8 bases in between. CDR3 coding DNA: TGTGCCAGCAGTCGCAGGTTCACAGATACGCAGTATTTT. It specifies CASSRRFTDTQYF.

The sample holds a few counts of this clonotype. The V call is TRBV28, the J call TRBJ1-6; no clear D. Germline assignment: CDR1 MDHEN and CDR2 SYDVKM. This CDR3 region has 15 residues. Trimming removed 6 bases at V and 3 bases at J, with 12 bases between. CDR3 residues: CASSPDLYYNSPLHF. CDR3 DNA sequence: TGTGCCAGCAGCCCGGACTTATACTATAATTCACCCCTCCACTTT.

This clonotype has a count of ten or more. This chain connects TRBV4-1 to TRBJ2-7; D unresolved. The CDR3 loop spans 13 amino acids. V was shortened by 0 bases and J by 4 bases, with 7 bases between the two germline ends. The germline V gene encodes CDR1 MGHRA and CDR2 YSYEKL. In DNA form, the CDR3 reads TGCGCCAGCAGCCAAGAGTTGAGGTACGAGCAGTACTTC. It encodes CASSQELRYEQYF.

The sample holds a few counts of this clonotype. This chain links TRBV7-8 with TRBJ2-1; 12 bases are shared with TRBD2. This CDR3 comprises 16 residues. Germline-derived CDR1 and CDR2 are SGHVS and FQNEAQ. Trimming removed 5 bases from V and 3 bases from J; junction bases left unmatched: 5. Here the CDR3 reads CASSGRLAGDYNEQFF. The CDR3 DNA is TGTGCCAGCAGCGGAAGACTAGCGGGGGACTACAATGAGCAGTTCTTC. Variable domain in full (rest from reference TRBV7-8 and TRBJ2-1): GAGVSQSPRYKVAKRGQDVALRCDPISGHVSLFWYQQALGQGPEFLTYFQNEAQLDKSGLPSDRFFAERPEGSVSTLKIQRTQQEDSAVYLCASSGRLAGDYNEQFFGPGTRLTVL.

This clonotype occurred a few times. V gene TRBV6-1 combines with J gene TRBJ2-1, with D perhaps assigned TRBD1 or TRBD2 (5 bases each). The CDR3 extends over 15 amino acids. The ends were cut back, 6 bases at V and 3 bases at J, with 15 bases in the middle. Germline assignment: CDR1 MNHNS and CDR2 SASEGT. The CDR3 bases are TGTGCCAGCAGCCGGGACGCGCCGAACTACAATGAGCAGTTCTTC. Translating it yields CASSRDAPNYNEQFF.

The chain joins TRBV7-8 to TRBJ2-3; D perhaps matches TRBD2 (5 bases). Germline lookup yields CDR1 SGHVS and CDR2 FQNEAQ. The CDR3 contains 15 residues. Trimming pared 5 bases from V and 0 bases from J, leaving 12 bases between. This chain's CDR3 is CASSISTRSTDTQYF. The CDR3 nucleotides are TGTGCCAGCAGCATATCCACTAGAAGCACAGATACGCAGTATTTT. The full variable domain, with the rest looked up from reference TRBV7-8 and TRBJ2-3, is GAGVSQSPRYKVAKRGQDVALRCDPISGHVSLFWYQQALGQGPEFLTYFQNEAQLDKSGLPSDRFFAERPEGSVSTLKIQRTQQEDSAVYLCASSISTRSTDTQYFGPGTRLTVL.

This clonotype was seen a few times. The CDR3 bases are TGTGCCAGCAGCCTCATTCCTTCTGATACGCAGTATTTT. Its protein is CASSLIPSDTQYF. This chain connects TRBV7-2 to TRBJ2-3; D is unclear. The germline CDR1 and CDR2 sequences are SGHTA and FQGNSA. The V end lost 5 bases, the J end lost 6 bases, and 12 bases lay between the germline ends. This CDR3 is 13 amino acids long.

A few counts support this clonotype. J is TRBJ1-3 and V is TRBV5-5, with 10 bases lining up with TRBD1. This CDR3 has 16 residues. The J segment lost 2 bases and the V segment lost 4 bases, leaving 6 bases of the junction unmatched. Germline assignment: CDR1 SGHKS and CDR2 YYEKEE (reference sequence). The CDR3 DNA is TGTGCCAGCAGCCTACGACAGGGGGCGCCTGGAAACACCATATATTTT. This encodes CASSLRQGAPGNTIYF.

Only a few counts were recorded for this clonotype. The chain combines TRBV7-2 with TRBJ2-2; D is unclear. The CDR3 spans 17 residues. Germline CDR1 and CDR2: SGHTA and FQGNSA. Trimming stripped 6 bases from V and 0 bases from J, with 17 bases between. The chain's CDR3 is CASSPDATRANTGELFF. CDR3 sequence (DNA): TGTGCCAGCAGTCCAGACGCAACAAGGGCGAACACCGGGGAGCTGTTTTTT.

The J gene is TRBJ2-3, the V gene TRBV18, with TRBD2 identical over 7 bases. The V gene's germline CDR1 is KGHSH and CDR2 LQKENI. The V and J ends lost 3 bases and 0 bases, in that order; junction bases with no gene match: 3. CDR3 length: 15 amino acids. This CDR3 is CASSPGDYSTDTQYF. CDR3 in DNA: TGTGCCAGCTCACCGGGGGACTACAGCACAGATACGCAGTATTTT. Based on the CDR3 plus reference TRBV18 and TRBJ2-3, the full variable domain is NAGVMQNPRHLVRRRGQEARLRCSPMKGHSHVYWYRQLPEEGLKFMVYLQKENIIDESGMPKERFSAEFPKEGPSILRIQQVVRGDSAAYFCASSPGDYSTDTQYFGPGTRLTVL.

This clonotype was observed a handful of times. An end of the junction does not agree with germline; a read error may underlie this. The chain couples TRBV20-1 to TRBJ2-5, with D possibly matching TRBD2 (5 bases). This CDR3 has 12 residues. Germline assignment: CDR1 DFQATT and CDR2 SNEGSKA (reference sequence). CDR3 loop: CSARGFRETQYF. The CDR3 nucleotides are TGCAGTGCAAGAGGGTTTCGAGAGACCCAGTACTTC.

The gene calls are TRBV2 and TRBJ2-3; D is possibly TRBD1 (5 bases). V was pared by 8 bases and J by 0 bases, with 18 bases between. The CDR3 runs 16 residues. The germline V gene has CDR1 SNHLY and CDR2 FYNNEI. This chain's CDR3 is CASGWVQADSTDTQYF. DNA for the CDR3: TGTGCCAGCGGGTGGGTACAGGCTGACAGCACAGATACGCAGTATTTT.

This clonotype has only a few counts. The chain carries TRBV4-3 and TRBJ2-5; 9 positions agree with TRBD2. The germline V gene encodes CDR1 LGHNA and CDR2 YSLEER. The CDR3 covers 17 residues. Unmatched junction bases numbered 10, after V lost 1 base and J lost 4 bases. As DNA, the CDR3 is TGCGCCAGCAGCCAAGGAAATCTGGATAGCGGGGGAGAGACCCAGTACTTC. This translates into CASSQGNLDSGGETQYF.

V is TRBV6-2 or TRBV6-3 and J is TRBJ2-1; 8 bases line up with TRBD2. With V trimmed by 2 bases and J by 4 bases, 1 base remained unmatched. The CDR3 runs to 14 residues. The germline V gene has CDR1 MNHEY and CDR2 SVGEGT. CDR3 residues: CASSYRGRYNEQFF. CDR3 nucleotide sequence: TGTGCCAGCAGTTACCGCGGGAGGTACAATGAGCAGTTCTTC.

The chain is built from TRBV12-3 or TRBV12-4 and TRBJ1-2; D is possibly TRBD1 (5 bases). The ends were cut back, 7 bases at V and 5 bases at J, with 17 bases in the middle. The CDR3 runs 14 residues. This chain's CDR3 is CASTLRGGKYGYTF. The CDR3 DNA follows: TGTGCCAGCACCCTTCGGGGGGGAAAATATGGCTACACCTTC.

This clonotype was seen many times. The V gene is TRBV20-1, the J gene TRBJ2-7; TRBD1 or TRBD2 may be the D gene (5 bases each). From germline, CDR1 is DFQATT and CDR2 SNEGSKA (reference sequence). The CDR3 runs 12 residues. V was pared by 3 bases and J by 2 bases, with 8 bases between. CDR3 DNA: TGCAGTGCTAGCGAGGGGCCCTACGAGCAGTACTTC. It encodes CSASEGPYEQYF.

This clonotype has a count of ten or more. The genes are TRBV20-1 and TRBJ1-1, with D hard to call. Germline CDR1 is DFQATT and CDR2 is SNEGSKA (reference sequence). The CDR3 consists of 12 residues. The ends were cut back, 4 bases at V and 1 base at J, with 7 bases in the middle. The DNA of the CDR3 is TGCAGTGCTAAACAAACGAACACTGAAGCTTTCTTT. Protein product: CSAKQTNTEAFF.

The CDR3 reads CSARDWGGPDNEQFF. The CDR3 DNA reads TGCAGTGCTAGAGATTGGGGGGGGCCGGACAATGAGCAGTTCTTC. V usage is TRBV20-1 and J usage is TRBJ2-1, with D maybe TRBD2 (7 bases). The V end was cut by 0 bases, the J end by 5 bases, with 14 bases between. The CDR3 is made up of 15 amino acids. Germline V gene data show CDR1 as DFQATT and CDR2 as SNEGSKA (reference sequence).